This T cell receptor (beta chain) was found in a study of CD8+ T cells in alopecia areata. Study-level information: Tofacitinib lasted 6 to 18 months, then 6 months off drug. Study results and limitations: Mice gave a clearer picture of TCR sharing than patients did, possibly for HLA-related reasons. Since there was just one nonresponder, nobody can yet say how baseline CD8+ expansion ties to response.

This clone was observed a few times. The antigen is not known. This CDR3 has 12 amino acids. Deletions cut 5 bases from V and 8 bases from J, with 12 bases between. Per the germline V gene, CDR1 is SEHNR and CDR2 is FQNEAQ (reference sequence). Isolated RNA was reverse transcribed into cDNA used as the sequencing template. Sequencing used immunoSEQ multiplex PCR; TCRdb keeps in-frame clones, though not all of them. The data contain approximately 170,000 clones, 60% of them seen just once; the ten biggest clones take up approximately 14%. As for treatment: oral pan-JAK inhibitor, 5-10 mg twice daily. Sequencing was performed on CD4+ T cells sorted from blood, taken at week 24, from a patient treated with tofacitinib. This chain joins TRBV7-9 and TRBJ1-1; D ambiguous. The receptor was isolated from a human donor with alopecia areata. CDR3 sequence (DNA): TGTGCCAGCAGCGATACATCGAGGGAAGCTTTCTTT. It codes for CASSDTSREAFF.